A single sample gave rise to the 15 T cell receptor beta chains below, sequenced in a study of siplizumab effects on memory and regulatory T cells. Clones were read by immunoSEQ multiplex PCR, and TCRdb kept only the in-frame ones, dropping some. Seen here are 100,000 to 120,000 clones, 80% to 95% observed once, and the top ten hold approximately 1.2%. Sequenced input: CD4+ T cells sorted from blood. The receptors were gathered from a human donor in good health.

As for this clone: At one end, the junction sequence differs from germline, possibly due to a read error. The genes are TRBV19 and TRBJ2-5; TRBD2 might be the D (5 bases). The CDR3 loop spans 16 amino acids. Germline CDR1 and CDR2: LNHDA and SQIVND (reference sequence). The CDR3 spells CASSMYFRADQETQHF. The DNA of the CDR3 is TGTGCCAGTAGTATGTATTTTCGAGCGGACCAAGAGACCCAGCACTTC.

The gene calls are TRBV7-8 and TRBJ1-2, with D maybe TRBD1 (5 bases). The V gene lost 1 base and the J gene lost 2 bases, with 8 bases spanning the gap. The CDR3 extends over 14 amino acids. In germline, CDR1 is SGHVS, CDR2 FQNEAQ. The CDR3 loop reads CASSLDEGNYGYTF. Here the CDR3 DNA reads TGTGCCAGCAGCTTAGACGAGGGGAACTATGGCTACACCTTC.

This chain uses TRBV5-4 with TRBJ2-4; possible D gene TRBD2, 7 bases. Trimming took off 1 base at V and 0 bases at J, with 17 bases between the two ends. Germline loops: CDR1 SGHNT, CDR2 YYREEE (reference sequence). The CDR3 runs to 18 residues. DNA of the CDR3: TGTGCCAGCAGCTTGACGGGGGGCGGATTGATAGCCAAAAACATTCAGTACTTC. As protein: CASSLTGGGLIAKNIQYF.

The DNA of the CDR3 is TGCGCCAGCAGCCCCCCCCTTAGGCCGGAAGGCTACACCTTC. This codes for CASSPPLRPEGYTF. The genes are TRBV4-1 and TRBJ1-2; D gene unclear. The length of the CDR3 is 14 residues. The germline V and J ends were trimmed by 4 bases and 8 bases, with 17 bases remaining between them. The germline gives CDR1 MGHRA, CDR2 YSYEKL.

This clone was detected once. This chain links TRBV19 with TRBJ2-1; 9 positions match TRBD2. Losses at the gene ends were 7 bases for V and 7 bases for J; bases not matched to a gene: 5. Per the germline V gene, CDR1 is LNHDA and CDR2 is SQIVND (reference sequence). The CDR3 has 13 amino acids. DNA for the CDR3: TGTGCCAGTATGCGGGGGGGGAGGAATGAGCAGTTCTTC. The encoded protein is CASMRGGRNEQFF.

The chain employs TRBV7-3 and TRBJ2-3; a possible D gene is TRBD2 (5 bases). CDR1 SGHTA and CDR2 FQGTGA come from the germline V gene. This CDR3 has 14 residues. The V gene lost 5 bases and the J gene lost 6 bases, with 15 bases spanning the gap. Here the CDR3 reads CASSRRAVTDTQYF. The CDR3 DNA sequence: TGTGCCAGCAGCCGAAGAGCGGTGACGGATACGCAGTATTTT.

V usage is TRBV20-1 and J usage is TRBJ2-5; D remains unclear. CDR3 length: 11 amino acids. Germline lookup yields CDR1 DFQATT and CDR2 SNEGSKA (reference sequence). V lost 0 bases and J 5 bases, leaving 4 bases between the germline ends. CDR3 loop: CSARDFETQYF. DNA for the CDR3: TGCAGTGCTAGAGATTTCGAGACCCAGTACTTC.

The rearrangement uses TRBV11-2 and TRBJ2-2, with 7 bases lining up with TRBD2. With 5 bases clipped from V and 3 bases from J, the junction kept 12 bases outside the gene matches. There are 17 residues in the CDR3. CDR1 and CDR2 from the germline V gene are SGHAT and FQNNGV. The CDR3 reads CASSLGYSSGYTGELFF. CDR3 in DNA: TGTGCCAGCAGCCTCGGTTATAGTAGCGGGTACACCGGGGAGCTGTTTTTT.

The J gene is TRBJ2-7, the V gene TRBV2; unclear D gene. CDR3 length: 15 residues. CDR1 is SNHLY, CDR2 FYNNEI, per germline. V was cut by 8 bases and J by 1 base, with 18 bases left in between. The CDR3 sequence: CASLFSGKPSYEQYF. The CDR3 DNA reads TGTGCCAGCCTCTTTTCTGGGAAGCCTTCCTACGAGCAGTACTTC.

The CDR3 sequence: CASTLDMVSPLHF. CDR3 DNA sequence: TGTGCCAGCACCTTGGACATGGTTTCACCCCTCCACTTT. The chain uses TRBV7-2 and TRBJ1-6; a possible D gene is TRBD1 (5 bases). The length of the CDR3 is 13 residues. V was pared by 7 bases and J by 9 bases, with 13 bases between. Looked up from germline, CDR1 is SGHTA and CDR2 is FQGNSA.

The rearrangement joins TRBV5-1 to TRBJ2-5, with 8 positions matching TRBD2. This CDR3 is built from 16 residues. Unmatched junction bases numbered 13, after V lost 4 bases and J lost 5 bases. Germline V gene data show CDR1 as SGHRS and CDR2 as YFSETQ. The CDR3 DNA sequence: TGCGCCAGCAGCCTAATGGGGGCGGGGGGCCTGGAGACCCAGTACTTC. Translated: CASSLMGAGGLETQYF.

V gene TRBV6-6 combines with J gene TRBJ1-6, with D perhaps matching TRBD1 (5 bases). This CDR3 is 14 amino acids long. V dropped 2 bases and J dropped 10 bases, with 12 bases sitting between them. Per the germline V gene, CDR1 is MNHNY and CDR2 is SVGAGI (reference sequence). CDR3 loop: CASSYGALGSPLHF. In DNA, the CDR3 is TGTGCCAGCAGTTACGGGGCTTTGGGATCACCCCTCCACTTT.

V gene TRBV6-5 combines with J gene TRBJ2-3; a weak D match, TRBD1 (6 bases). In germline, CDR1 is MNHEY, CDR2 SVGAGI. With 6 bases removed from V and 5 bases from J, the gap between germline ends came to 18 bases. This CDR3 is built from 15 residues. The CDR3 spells CASRLQGGKGDTQYF. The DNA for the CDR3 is TGTGCCAGCAGACTACAGGGTGGGAAGGGAGATACGCAGTATTTT.

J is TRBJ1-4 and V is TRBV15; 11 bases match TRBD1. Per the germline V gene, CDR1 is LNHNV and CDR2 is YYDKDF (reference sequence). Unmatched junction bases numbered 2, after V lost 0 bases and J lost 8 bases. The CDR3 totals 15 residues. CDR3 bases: TGTGCCACCAGCAGAGATGGACAGGGGGCGGAAAAACTGTTTTTT. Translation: CATSRDGQGAEKLFF.

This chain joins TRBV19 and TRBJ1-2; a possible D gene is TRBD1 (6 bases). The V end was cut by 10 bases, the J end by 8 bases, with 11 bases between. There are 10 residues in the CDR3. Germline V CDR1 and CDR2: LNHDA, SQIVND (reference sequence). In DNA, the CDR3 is TGTGCCACTCAGGGGCCCGGCTACACCTTC. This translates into CATQGPGYTF.